This entry concerns a single T cell receptor (beta chain). The data belong to a study of blood T cell repertoires in COVID-19. Study summary: In each case, the material was cDNA or gDNA derived from T cells, B-cell-depleted T cells, or PBMCs.

The cohort comprised adults aged 18 to 89 years residing in under 25 US areas. Participants' reported clinical history set cohort assignment. Each recovered donor of Cohort 3 presented with two negative PCRs, clearance, or symptom resolution. Using immunoSEQ multiplex PCR, the repertoire was profiled, and TCRdb retains in-frame clones only, with some absent. This table has roughly 330,000 clones, 86% appearing once. Trimming took off 5 bases at V and 1 base at J, with 11 bases between the two ends. The CDR3 has 14 residues. Germline lookup yields CDR1 MDHEN and CDR2 SYDVKM. The genes are TRBV28 and TRBJ1-1; the D gene is possibly TRBD1 (6 bases). This sequence was found in a woman between 18 and 30 years old who had recovered from COVID-19. The sample comprised PBMCs or T cells enriched from blood (not recorded which). CDR3 loop: CASSRGGRNTEAFF. CDR3 DNA sequence: TGTGCCAGCAGTCGAGGGGGACGGAACACTGAAGCTTTCTTT. The variable domain in full, with the rest retrieved from reference TRBV28 and TRBJ1-1, is DVKVTQSSRYLVKRTGEKVFLECVQDMDHENMFWYRQDPGLGLRLIYFSYDVKMKEKGDIPEGYSVSREKKERFSLILESASTNQTSMYLCASSRGGRNTEAFFGQGTRLTVV.